This passage covers 11 T cell receptor beta chains from one sample sequenced in a study of cytomegalovirus exposure and HLA in healthy donors. Primers: 60 Vbeta forward and 13 Jbeta reverse. The table came from immunoSEQ multiplex PCR; TCRdb's copy has only in-frame clones and leaves some out. This table holds 150,000 to 200,000 clones, roughly 83% found once. Specimen: PBMCs. The source of these receptors is a woman aged 18-30 years in good health and CMV-seronegative.

V is TRBV7-3 and J is TRBJ2-2, with 7 positions matching TRBD1. Germline V lookup: CDR1 SGHTA, CDR2 FQGTGA. This CDR3 spans 15 amino acids. Germline trimming cut 5 bases from V and 0 bases from J; bases unmatched to any gene: 3. CDR3 loop: CASSLGQANTGELFF. In DNA form, the CDR3 reads TGTGCCAGCAGCCTCGGACAGGCGAACACCGGGGAGCTGTTTTTT.

The chain links TRBV28 to TRBJ2-7, with 8 positions matching TRBD1. The CDR3 is 14 amino acids. CDR1 is MDHEN and CDR2 is SYDVKM in the germline V gene. V shed 7 bases, J shed 6 bases, and the junction held 11 bases outside the gene matches. CDR3 nucleotides: TGTGCCAGCACCCCCCCGGACAGGGAGGTCGAGCAGTACTTC. Its translation: CASTPPDREVEQYF.

The chain combines TRBV7-9 with TRBJ2-7; D is possibly TRBD2 (5 bases). Trimming took off 2 bases at V and 7 bases at J, with 6 bases between the two ends. The CDR3 extends over 11 amino acids. The germline CDR1 and CDR2 sequences are SEHNR and FQNEAQ (reference sequence). CDR3 residues: CASSLTREQYF. CDR3 in DNA: TGTGCCAGCAGCTTAACTAGGGAGCAGTACTTC.

The CDR3 DNA sequence: TGTGCCAGCAGCCAAGGACAGGAGCAGTACTTC. Protein sequence: CASSQGQEQYF. The V call is TRBV7-3, the J call TRBJ2-5; 7 bases align to TRBD1. J was trimmed by 11 bases and V by 5 bases; bases with no gene match: 5. This CDR3 region has 11 residues. Germline CDR1 and CDR2: SGHTA and FQGTGA. Filled out from reference TRBV7-3 and TRBJ2-5, the complete variable domain reads GAGVSQTPSNKVTEKGKYVELRCDPISGHTALYWYRQSLGQGPEFLIYFQGTGAADDSGLPNDRFFAVRPEGSVSTLKIQRTERGDSAVYLCASSQGQEQYFGPGTRLLVL.

V gene TRBV5-1 combines with J gene TRBJ1-2; 7 nucleotides line up with TRBD1. The CDR3 is 13 residues long. CDR1 and CDR2 from the germline V gene are SGHRS and YFSETQ. Germline trimming cut 4 bases from V and 4 bases from J; bases unmatched to any gene: 4. For the CDR3, the DNA is TGCGCCAGCAGCAGGGACAGAACCTATGGCTACACCTTC. Its protein is CASSRDRTYGYTF. Using reference TRBV5-1 and TRBJ1-2 for the parts outside the CDR3, the full variable domain is KAGVTQTPRYLIKTRGQQVTLSCSPISGHRSVSWYQQTPGQGLQFLFEYFSETQRNKGNFPGRFSGRQFSNSRSEMNVSTLELGDSALYLCASSRDRTYGYTFGSGTRLTVV.

The chain has TRBV28 and TRBJ1-5; 7 bases match TRBD1. Trimming removed 3 bases from V and 4 bases from J; junction bases left unmatched: 6. Germline V CDR1 and CDR2: MDHEN, SYDVKM. CDR3 length equals 15 residues. CDR3 nucleotide sequence: TGTGCCAGCAGTTTTACGGGGACAGCTAATCAGCCCCAGCATTTT. Protein sequence: CASSFTGTANQPQHF.

This chain connects TRBV6-5 to TRBJ2-4, with D unresolved. The V gene's germline CDR1 is MNHEY and CDR2 SVGAGI. CDR3 length: 13 residues. V lost 6 bases and J lost 6, with 12 bases in between. CDR3 sequence reads: CASRSGSPNIQYF. The CDR3 DNA sequence: TGTGCCAGCAGATCCGGGTCACCAAACATTCAGTACTTC.

The rearrangement links TRBV15 to TRBJ2-3, with 13 bases fitting TRBD2. The V and J ends lost 1 base and 2 bases, in that order; junction bases with no gene match: 9. CDR3 length: 19 amino acids. Germline V gene lookup returns CDR1 LNHNV and CDR2 YYDKDF (reference sequence). CDR3 loop: CATSRGRGLAGRFTDTQYF. In DNA, the CDR3 is TGTGCCACCAGCAGAGGAAGGGGACTAGCGGGGCGATTCACAGATACGCAGTATTTT.

The rearrangement links TRBV5-1 to TRBJ2-1, with 7 bases aligning to TRBD1. This CDR3 comprises 15 residues. In germline, CDR1 is SGHRS, CDR2 YFSETQ. V was clipped by 5 bases and J by 1 base; unmatched bases: 6. DNA of the CDR3: TGCGCCAGCAGTTCCGGGACAGCGTCCTACAATGAGCAGTTCTTC. This sequence encodes CASSSGTASYNEQFF.

The genes are TRBV7-9 and TRBJ2-3, with 9 bases aligning to TRBD2. The CDR3 is made up of 19 amino acids. CDR1 is SEHNR, CDR2 FQNEAQ, per germline (reference sequence). After removal of 5 bases from V and 10 bases from J, the junction contained 25 bases not matched to a gene. CDR3 sequence reads: CASSPAVGRGGAIRRAQYF. CDR3 nucleotide sequence: TGTGCCAGCAGCCCCGCAGTGGGGCGCGGGGGGGCCATCCGCCGAGCGCAGTATTTT.

This clone was counted only a few times. The junction departs from germline at one end; a sequencing error may be responsible. The chain combines TRBV6-1 with TRBJ2-7; TRBD1 is a possible D gene (5 bases). The length of the CDR3 is 14 residues. Germline V gene lookup returns CDR1 MNHNS and CDR2 SASEGT. The CDR3, as DNA: TGTGCCAGTAGTGCTGTCAGGGATCAGGGAGAGCAGTACTTC. Translating gives CASSAVRDQGEQYF.